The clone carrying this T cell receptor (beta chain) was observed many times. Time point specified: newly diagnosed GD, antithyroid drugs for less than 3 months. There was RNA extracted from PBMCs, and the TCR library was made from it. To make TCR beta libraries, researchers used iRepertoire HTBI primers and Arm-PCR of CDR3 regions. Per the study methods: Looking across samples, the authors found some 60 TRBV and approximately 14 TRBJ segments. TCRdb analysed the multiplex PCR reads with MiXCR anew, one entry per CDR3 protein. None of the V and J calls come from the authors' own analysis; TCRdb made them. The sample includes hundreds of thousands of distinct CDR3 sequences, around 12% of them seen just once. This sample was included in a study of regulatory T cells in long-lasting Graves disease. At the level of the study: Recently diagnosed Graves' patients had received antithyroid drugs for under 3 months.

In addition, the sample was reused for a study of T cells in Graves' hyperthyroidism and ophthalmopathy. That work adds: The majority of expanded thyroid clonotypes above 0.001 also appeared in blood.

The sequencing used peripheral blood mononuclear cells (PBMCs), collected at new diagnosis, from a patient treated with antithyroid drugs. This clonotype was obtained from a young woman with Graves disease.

The CDR3 protein is CASTKGGNYGYTF. CDR3 DNA: TGTGCCAGCACTAAGGGTGGGAACTATGGCTACACCTTC. The chain links TRBV6-2 or TRBV6-3 to TRBJ1-2, with no clear D. The V and J ends lost 7 bases and 2 bases respectively, with 11 bases between them. The CDR3 is 13 amino acids. Germline V CDR1 and CDR2: MNHEY, SVGEGT.